The 32 T cell receptor beta chains below were found in one sample sequenced in a study of OX40 agonist ivuxolimab in advanced cancers. Receptor amplification or capture employed the immunoSEQ multiplex PCR assay. What TCRdb holds here is the immuneACCESS table cut down to in-frame rearrangements. Part of the clones is not present; checked against another copy, under half of the missing clones reflect an unresolved V gene, and the others are unexplained. Across this sample there are more than 45,000 clones, with roughly 90% seen only once. The ten largest clones capture 40% to 55% of the sample. The specimen comprised CD4+ or CD8+ T cells sorted from blood, sampled in a trial of the OX40 agonist ivuxolimab. All receptors derive from an adult with an advanced solid tumor such as melanoma, head and neck, liver or kidney cancer.

The V call is TRBV29-1, the J call TRBJ2-6; TRBD1 aligns across 9 bases. V was pared by 1 base and J by 0 bases, with 10 bases of the junction left unmatched. Germline lookup yields CDR1 SQVTM and CDR2 ANQGSEA. The CDR3 contains 19 residues. CDR3 DNA sequence: TGCAGCGTTGAAGGAAGCCCGGGACAGGGACTCTCTGGGGCCAACGTCCTGACTTTC. Its translation: CSVEGSPGQGLSGANVLTF.

This chain uses TRBV19 with TRBJ2-4; TRBD1 or TRBD2 may be the D gene (5 bases each). Germline CDR1 is LNHDA and CDR2 is SQIVND (reference sequence). The CDR3 length is 13 residues. Trimming left V 6 bases short and J 6 bases short, with 12 bases between. CDR3 loop: CASSPRDANIQYF. The CDR3 nucleotides read TGTGCCAGTAGCCCCCGGGACGCAAACATTCAGTACTTC. Combining the CDR3 with reference TRBV19 and TRBJ2-4 gives the whole variable domain DGGITQSPKYLFRKEGQNVTLSCEQNLNHDAMYWYRQDPGQGLRLIYYSQIVNDFQKGDIAEGYSVSREKKESFPLTVTSAQKNPTAFYLCASSPRDANIQYFGAGTRLSVL.

This clone was counted only a few times. The rearrangement joins TRBV7-3 to TRBJ2-3; 16 nucleotides line up with TRBD2. The V gene end was trimmed by 5 bases and the J gene end by 2 bases; junction bases not matched to a gene: 10. Germline V gene sequence: CDR1 SGHTA, CDR2 FQGTGA. The CDR3 consists of 19 residues. The CDR3 protein is CASSHLPGLAGGSTDTQYF. As DNA, the CDR3 is TGTGCCAGCAGCCATCTCCCGGGACTAGCGGGGGGGTCCACAGATACGCAGTATTTT.

V usage is TRBV6-5 and J usage is TRBJ1-2; D is perhaps TRBD1 (5 bases). In germline, CDR1 is MNHEY, CDR2 SVGAGI. Between the trimmed V and J ends, which lost 4 bases and 4 bases, there was a span of 13 bases. There are 14 residues in the CDR3. Here the CDR3 reads CASSSPGRIYGYTF. The DNA of the CDR3 is TGTGCCAGCAGTTCCCCGGGACGGATCTATGGCTACACCTTC.

This clone was seen only once. The chain uses TRBV27 and TRBJ1-5, with D perhaps matching TRBD1 (6 bases). There are 13 residues in the CDR3. V was clipped by 8 bases and J by 6 bases, with 14 bases between them. Germline values: CDR1 MNHEY, CDR2 SMNVEV (reference sequence). CDR3 amino acids: CASGTTNGQPQHF. The CDR3, as DNA: TGTGCCAGCGGGACAACGAATGGTCAGCCCCAGCATTTT.

The V gene is TRBV7-8, the J gene TRBJ1-5, with D perhaps TRBD1 (5 bases). Germline loops: CDR1 SGHVS, CDR2 FQNEAQ. The CDR3 is made up of 14 amino acids. Trimming pared 5 bases from V and 6 bases from J, leaving 14 bases between. The CDR3 sequence is CASSPPGGFQPQHF. CDR3 DNA sequence: TGTGCCAGCAGCCCGCCGGGGGGTTTTCAGCCCCAGCATTTT.

The chain links TRBV4-3 to TRBJ2-1; TRBD1 agrees at 8 bases. This CDR3 is built from 14 residues. Germline CDR1 and CDR2: LGHNA and YSLEER. V lost 3 bases, J lost 9 bases, and 7 bases stayed unmatched. For the CDR3, the DNA is TGCGCCAGCAGCCACAGGGGGCCTTTCTTTGAGCAGTTCTTC. Protein product: CASSHRGPFFEQFF.

The CDR3, as DNA: TGTGCCAGCAGCCCCGGGCCGGCGGCAGATACGCAGTATTTT. The encoded protein is CASSPGPAADTQYF. J is TRBJ2-3 and V is TRBV2; D is uncertain. From germline, CDR1 is SNHLY and CDR2 FYNNEI. This CDR3 contains 14 residues. V lost 6 bases and J 4 bases, leaving 14 bases between the germline ends.

CDR3 DNA sequence: TGTGCCTGGAGTGGGCTAGCGGGAGACTACAATGAGCAGTTCTTC. Translated, it gives CAWSGLAGDYNEQFF. V is TRBV30 and J is TRBJ2-1, with 10 positions matching TRBD2. V lost 1 base, J lost 3 bases, and 3 bases stayed unmatched. The CDR3 has 15 residues. Germline loops: CDR1 GTSNPN, CDR2 SVGIG (reference sequence).

As concerns this clone: At one end, the junction sequence differs from germline, possibly due to a read error. V and J are TRBV6-1 and TRBJ2-7; the D gene is possibly TRBD2 (6 bases). Germline V gene sequence: CDR1 MNHNS, CDR2 SASEGT. CDR3 length equals 10 residues. The CDR3 DNA sequence: TGTGCCGGGGGGTCAGACCCTACCCTCTTC. Protein: CAGGSDPTLF.

The rearrangement uses TRBV7-2 and TRBJ2-7, with 12 bases identical to TRBD1. The CDR3 is 14 amino acids. The V gene end was trimmed by 5 bases and the J gene end by 11 bases; junction bases not matched to a gene: 10. The V gene's germline CDR1 is SGHTA and CDR2 FQGNSA. The CDR3 DNA reads TGTGCCAGCAGCGGGGGGACAGGGGGCCCTGGCGAGTACTTC. Its translation is CASSGGTGGPGEYF.

The J gene is TRBJ2-5, the V gene TRBV6-5; a possible D gene is TRBD2 (5 bases). The CDR3 consists of 15 residues. The germline CDR1 and CDR2 sequences are MNHEY and SVGAGI. Trimming pared 0 bases from V and 5 bases from J, leaving 13 bases between. CDR3 bases: TGTGCCAGCAGTTACTCTGCCCTGGGCGGGGAGACCCAGTACTTC. Translated: CASSYSALGGETQYF.

This clone occurred once. The chain uses TRBV6-1 and TRBJ2-5; 12 bases map to TRBD2. Germline CDR1 is MNHNS and CDR2 is SASEGT. The CDR3 is 21 residues long. The trim removed 2 bases at V and 7 bases at J, leaving 23 bases unmatched. Here the CDR3 reads CASSERFGVTSGGPAGWTQYF. In nucleotides, the CDR3 is TGTGCCAGCAGTGAAAGGTTTGGAGTGACTAGCGGGGGCCCCGCGGGCTGGACCCAGTACTTC.

The chain couples TRBV9 to TRBJ2-5; D is unresolved. This CDR3 comprises 15 residues. Germline V gene sequence: CDR1 SGDLS, CDR2 YYNGEE. The V end was cut by 2 bases, the J end by 1 base, with 12 bases between. CDR3 loop: CASSVGSGSQETQYF. CDR3 DNA: TGTGCCAGCAGCGTTGGATCGGGCTCCCAAGAGACCCAGTACTTC.

In this sample, this clone is large. The CDR3: CSVVLNTEAFF. DNA for the CDR3: TGCAGCGTTGTGTTGAACACTGAAGCTTTCTTT. The chain is built from TRBV29-1 and TRBJ1-1, with unresolved D. The length of the CDR3 is 11 residues. V lost 4 bases and J 0 bases, leaving 3 bases between the germline ends. Germline values: CDR1 SQVTM, CDR2 ANQGSEA. Filled out from reference TRBV29-1 and TRBJ1-1, the complete variable domain reads SAVISQKPSRDICQRGTSLTIQCQVDSQVTMMFWYRQQPGQSLTLIATANQGSEATYESGFVIDKFPISRPNLTFSTLTVSNMSPEDSSIYLCSVVLNTEAFFGQGTRLTVV.

The V and J genes are TRBV7-2 and TRBJ2-7; D uncertain. The V end was cut by 5 bases, the J end by 3 bases, with 14 bases between. In germline, CDR1 is SGHTA, CDR2 FQGNSA. CDR3 length: 14 amino acids. The CDR3 DNA reads TGTGCCAGCAGCCGAGCCGGGCAGGTCTACGAGCAGTACTTC. This encodes CASSRAGQVYEQYF.

The V gene is TRBV9, the J gene TRBJ2-7; the D gene is possibly TRBD1 (5 bases). Trimming cost V 0 bases and J 2 bases, with 12 bases left between them. Germline CDR1 and CDR2: SGDLS and YYNGEE. The CDR3 loop spans 15 amino acids. DNA of the CDR3: TGTGCCAGCAGCGTAGAAAACAGGCCAACCTACGAGCAGTACTTC. It codes for CASSVENRPTYEQYF.

CDR3 region: CASRRQGFADTQYF. The CDR3 DNA follows: TGTGCCAGCCGCAGACAGGGTTTCGCTGATACGCAGTATTTT. The V call is TRBV28, the J call TRBJ2-3; 7 nucleotides match TRBD1. Trimming removed 8 bases from V and 6 bases from J; junction bases left unmatched: 11. Per germline, CDR1 MDHEN and CDR2 SYDVKM. The CDR3 extends over 14 amino acids.

The chain has TRBV4-2 and TRBJ1-1; D gene unclear. V was trimmed by 1 base and J by 2 bases, leaving 8 bases between them. Germline V gene data show CDR1 as LGHNA and CDR2 as YNFKEQ. The CDR3 contains 14 residues. The CDR3 nucleotides read TGTGCCAGCAGCCAAGTTCAGGCAAACACTGAAGCTTTCTTT. Protein product: CASSQVQANTEAFF.

The CDR3 loop reads CASSLATQGNEQFF. CDR3 coding DNA: TGTGCCAGCAGCTTAGCGACTCAGGGTAATGAGCAGTTCTTC. V and J are TRBV7-7 and TRBJ2-1; D possibly corresponds to TRBD1 (5 bases). The ends were cut back, 0 bases at V and 7 bases at J, with 10 bases in the middle. Germline values: CDR1 SSHAT, CDR2 FNYEAQ (reference sequence). This CDR3 has 14 residues. The variable domain in full, with the rest retrieved from reference TRBV7-7 and TRBJ2-1, is GAGVSQSPRYKVTKRGQDVTLRCDPISSHATLYWYQQALGQGPEFLTYFNYEAQPDKSGLPSDRFSAERPEGSISTLTIQRTEQRDSAMYRCASSLATQGNEQFFGPGTRLTVL.

V gene TRBV11-2 combines with J gene TRBJ2-7, with 8 bases lining up with TRBD1. The V segment lost 6 bases and the J segment 0 bases; nucleotides outside the gene matches: 1. The CDR3 has 13 amino acids. Germline CDR1 SGHAT, CDR2 FQNNGV. The CDR3 reads CASRDRGSYEQYF. For the CDR3, the DNA is TGTGCCAGCAGAGACAGGGGCTCCTACGAGCAGTACTTC. Using reference TRBV11-2 and TRBJ2-7 for the parts outside the CDR3, the full variable domain is EAGVAQSPRYKIIEKRQSVAFWCNPISGHATLYWYQQILGQGPKLLIQFQNNGVVDDSQLPKDRFSAERLKGVDSTLKIQPAKLEDSAVYLCASRDRGSYEQYFGPGTRLTVT.

This chain links TRBV4-2 with TRBJ2-7, with D perhaps matching TRBD2 (5 bases). Per germline, CDR1 LGHNA and CDR2 YNFKEQ. The germline V and J ends were trimmed by 0 bases and 0 bases, with 18 bases remaining between them. The CDR3 is 18 amino acids. The chain's CDR3 is CASSQEMLRLLASYEQYF. CDR3 nucleotides: TGTGCCAGCAGCCAAGAGATGTTAAGACTCCTAGCCTCCTACGAGCAGTACTTC.

The rearrangement links TRBV29-1 to TRBJ2-7; D is ambiguous. Trimming removed 7 bases at V and 3 bases at J, with 16 bases between. Germline V CDR1 and CDR2: SQVTM, ANQGSEA. The CDR3 spans 13 residues. As DNA, the CDR3 is TGCAGCGCGCGAGGCCGCCAGAGCTACGAGCAGTACTTC. Encoded protein: CSARGRQSYEQYF.

This rearrangement joins TRBV6-5 to TRBJ2-2, with D perhaps matching TRBD2 (5 bases). CDR1 MNHEY and CDR2 SVGAGI come from the germline V gene. The CDR3 length is 16 residues. V shed 0 bases and J shed 6 bases, with 14 bases lying between them. The CDR3 sequence: CASSYSSPTGAGELFF. The DNA of the CDR3 is TGTGCCAGCAGTTACTCCTCCCCCACCGGGGCCGGGGAGCTGTTTTTT.

The rearrangement links TRBV7-2 to TRBJ2-7; D gene ambiguous. CDR1 and CDR2 (germline): SGHTA, FQGNSA. The V gene lost 1 base and the J gene lost 2 bases, with 9 bases spanning the gap. CDR3 length: 14 residues. The CDR3 protein is CASSLDFFTYEQYF. The DNA of the CDR3 is TGTGCCAGCAGCTTAGATTTCTTTACCTACGAGCAGTACTTC. The whole variable domain, remainder taken from reference TRBV7-2 and TRBJ2-7, is GAGVSQSPSNKVTEKGKDVELRCDPISGHTALYWYRQSLGQGLEFLIYFQGNSAPDKSGLPSDRFSAERTGGSVSTLTIQRTQQEDSAVYLCASSLDFFTYEQYFGPGTRLTVT.

With respect to this clone: The junction shows a germline mismatch at one end, possibly a read error. The chain is built from TRBV6-1 and TRBJ2-1; TRBD2 matches at 11 bases. The CDR3 runs to 16 residues. Germline-derived CDR1 and CDR2 are MNHNS and SASEGT. CDR3 in amino acids: CASNEPSGGTYNEQFF. The CDR3 coding sequence is TGTGCCAGCAATGAACCTAGCGGGGGGACCTACAATGAGCAGTTCTTC.

The rearrangement joins TRBV5-6 to TRBJ1-5; D is undetermined. V lost 0 bases and J 7 bases, leaving 11 bases between the germline ends. This CDR3 is built from 14 residues. Germline values: CDR1 SGHDT, CDR2 YYEEEE. DNA for the CDR3: TGTGCCAGCAGCTTGGAGGGTTCGTGGCAGCCCCAGCATTTT. Translating it yields CASSLEGSWQPQHF.

This chain joins TRBV6-5 and TRBJ1-1, with 8 bases matching TRBD1. This CDR3 contains 13 residues. Germline CDR1 is MNHEY and CDR2 is SVGAGI. The V and J ends lost 7 bases and 10 bases, in that order; junction bases with no gene match: 11. As DNA, the CDR3 is TGTGCCAGCACCGGACAGGGCACCGGCTCAGCTTTCTTT. It codes for CASTGQGTGSAFF.

This clone was recorded many times. The rearrangement uses TRBV28 and TRBJ1-5, with TRBD1 matching over 7 bases. The length of the CDR3 is 13 residues. V lost 5 bases to trimming and J lost 10 bases; unmatched junction nucleotides: 8. Looked up from germline, CDR1 is MDHEN and CDR2 is SYDVKM. The CDR3 nucleotides read TGTGCCAGCAGTCAAGGGACAGCCTCACCCCAGCATTTT. It codes for CASSQGTASPQHF.

This clone was picked up one time. V gene TRBV11-2 combines with J gene TRBJ2-3, with unresolved D. The V end was cut by 1 base, the J end by 0 bases, with 5 bases between. Germline loops: CDR1 SGHAT, CDR2 FQNNGV. The CDR3 is 14 amino acids. As DNA, the CDR3 is TGTGCCAGCAGCTTAGTTTTCAGCACAGATACGCAGTATTTT. As protein: CASSLVFSTDTQYF.

The chain recombines TRBV6-5 with TRBJ2-1; 8 bases are shared with TRBD2. Germline assignment: CDR1 MNHEY and CDR2 SVGAGI. The CDR3 is made up of 15 amino acids. The trim removed 6 bases at V and 4 bases at J, leaving 8 bases unmatched. In DNA form, the CDR3 reads TGTGCCAGCAGCTTGAGCGGGGGACCATACAATGAGCAGTTCTTC. Its translation: CASSLSGGPYNEQFF.

The chain has TRBV28 and TRBJ1-5; D may be TRBD1 (5 bases). The V end was cut by 6 bases, the J end by 7 bases, with 22 bases between. Germline V gives CDR1 MDHEN, CDR2 SYDVKM. This CDR3 comprises 16 residues. The CDR3 DNA is TGTGCCAGCAGCCTCACGGGACCGACCCCCGGACAGCCCCAGCATTTT. It encodes CASSLTGPTPGQPQHF.